These T cell receptor beta chains were read from a single sample in a study of cytotoxic CD8 clonotypes in ibrutinib-treated CLL. Here immunoSEQ multiplex PCR was the method, and the copy in TCRdb shows in-frame clones only, minus some. There are roughly 63,000 clones in the sample; 57% occur only once, and around 15% lies in the top ten. Sample: PBMCs, taken after 12 months of ibrutinib treatment. All receptors come from a human donor with chronic lymphocytic leukemia. Both conserved end residues are part of each CDR3. The D gene is left open where the match is weak. The size entry is marked missing in some rows and otherwise reads once, few, many or a size class.

j_call: TRBJ2-2; d_call: -; v_call: TRBV4-2; cdr3_length: 18; clone_size: -; cdr3_aa: CASSQDLPSGSNTGELFF; cdr3_nt: TGTGCCAGCAGCCAAGATCTTCCCAGCGGCTCGAACACCGGGGAGCTGTTTTTT
j_call: TRBJ2-5; d_call: -; v_call: TRBV2; cdr3_length: 14; clone_size: -; cdr3_aa: CASSEAAGVETQYF; cdr3_nt: TGTGCCAGCAGTGAAGCTGCAGGGGTGGAGACCCAGTACTTC
j_call: TRBJ2-3; d_call: TRBD1; v_call: TRBV7-9; cdr3_length: 15; clone_size: many; cdr3_aa: CASSTRQGPTDTQYF; cdr3_nt: TGTGCCAGCAGCACCCGACAGGGGCCCACAGATACGCAGTATTTT
j_call: TRBJ1-2; d_call: -; v_call: TRBV12-5; cdr3_length: 14; clone_size: many; cdr3_aa: CATSSGSNNYGYTF; cdr3_nt: TGTGCTACCTCCTCAGGGTCGAATAACTATGGCTACACCTTC
j_call: TRBJ1-2; d_call: TRBD1; v_call: TRBV29-1; cdr3_length: 14; clone_size: -; cdr3_aa: CSVDRQGGIYGYTF; cdr3_nt: TGCAGCGTCGATAGACAGGGGGGGATCTATGGCTACACCTTC
j_call: TRBJ2-1; d_call: TRBD2; v_call: TRBV28; cdr3_length: 14; clone_size: few; cdr3_aa: CASRASGSRNEQFF; cdr3_nt: TGTGCCAGCCGAGCCAGCGGGAGTCGCAATGAGCAGTTCTTC
j_call: TRBJ2-7; d_call: TRBD2; v_call: TRBV30; cdr3_length: 11; clone_size: -; cdr3_aa: CAGGDGYEQYF; cdr3_nt: TGTGCCGGGGGGGACGGGTACGAGCAGTACTTC
j_call: TRBJ1-6; d_call: -; v_call: TRBV18; cdr3_length: 15; clone_size: -; cdr3_aa: CASSWRVYDNSPLHF; cdr3_nt: TGTGCCAGCTCGTGGCGGGTATACGATAATTCACCCCTCCACTTT
j_call: TRBJ2-3; d_call: TRBD2; v_call: TRBV28; cdr3_length: 16; clone_size: -; cdr3_aa: CASSLGLAVLTDTQYF; cdr3_nt: TGTGCCAGCAGTTTAGGACTAGCGGTACTCACAGATACGCAGTATTTT
j_call: TRBJ1-6; d_call: TRBD1; v_call: TRBV6-1; cdr3_length: 13; clone_size: -; cdr3_aa: CASSESGQGTGTF; cdr3_nt: TGTGCCAGCAGTGAAAGTGGACAGGGGACCGGGACCTTT
j_call: TRBJ1-2; d_call: TRBD1; v_call: TRBV29-1; cdr3_length: 14; clone_size: -; cdr3_aa: CSVGGQGSNYGYTF; cdr3_nt: TGCAGCGTTGGGGGACAGGGCTCCAACTATGGCTACACCTTC
j_call: TRBJ1-2; d_call: TRBD1; v_call: TRBV19; cdr3_length: 14; clone_size: -; cdr3_aa: CASRRQGAEYGYTF; cdr3_nt: TGTGCGAGTAGGAGACAGGGGGCGGAGTATGGCTACACCTTC
j_call: TRBJ2-5; d_call: -; v_call: TRBV2; cdr3_length: 13; clone_size: -; cdr3_aa: CASSRGPRETQYF; cdr3_nt: TGTGCCAGCAGTCGGGGCCCCCGGGAGACCCAGTACTTC
j_call: TRBJ2-5; d_call: TRBD1; v_call: TRBV9; cdr3_length: 15; clone_size: -; cdr3_aa: CASSVVGGGQETQYF; cdr3_nt: TGTGCCAGCAGCGTAGTAGGGGGCGGGCAAGAGACCCAGTACTTC
j_call: TRBJ2-3; d_call: TRBD2; v_call: TRBV4-2; cdr3_length: 19; clone_size: -; cdr3_aa: CASSQEGASGRVSTDTQYF; cdr3_nt: TGTGCCAGCAGCCAAGAAGGTGCTAGCGGGAGGGTTAGCACAGATACGCAGTATTTT
j_call: TRBJ1-5; d_call: -; v_call: TRBV6-5; cdr3_length: 15; clone_size: few; cdr3_aa: CASSYSGGAHQPQHF; cdr3_nt: TGTGCCAGCAGTTACTCAGGCGGGGCCCATCAGCCCCAGCATTTT
j_call: TRBJ1-2; d_call: -; v_call: TRBV21-1; cdr3_length: 10; clone_size: -; cdr3_aa: CAGLKYGYTF; cdr3_nt: TGTGCCGGCCTAAAATATGGCTACACCTTC
j_call: TRBJ2-5; d_call: -; v_call: TRBV2; cdr3_length: 14; clone_size: -; cdr3_aa: CASDNGSNQETQYF; cdr3_nt: TGTGCCAGCGATAACGGGAGTAATCAAGAGACCCAGTACTTC
j_call: TRBJ2-1; d_call: TRBD2; v_call: TRBV7-8; cdr3_length: 16; clone_size: -; cdr3_aa: CASSPPAGVTGNEQFF; cdr3_nt: TGTGCCAGCAGCCCACCAGCGGGGGTTACGGGAAATGAGCAGTTCTTC
j_call: TRBJ2-7; d_call: TRBD1; v_call: TRBV7-6; cdr3_length: 15; clone_size: -; cdr3_aa: CASSLGTGSSYEQYF; cdr3_nt: TGTGCCAGCAGCTTAGGGACAGGTTCCTCCTACGAGCAGTACTTC
j_call: TRBJ1-2; d_call: -; v_call: TRBV28; cdr3_length: 13; clone_size: -; cdr3_aa: CASSRGRDYGYTF; cdr3_nt: TGTGCCAGCAGTCGGGGACGCGACTATGGCTACACCTTC
j_call: TRBJ1-4; d_call: -; v_call: TRBV30; cdr3_length: 14; clone_size: -; cdr3_aa: CAWSVQGPQEKLFF; cdr3_nt: TGTGCCTGGAGTGTACAAGGACCCCAGGAAAAACTGTTTTTT
j_call: TRBJ1-4; d_call: -; v_call: TRBV7-6; cdr3_length: 14; clone_size: -; cdr3_aa: CASSVGPQGEKLFF; cdr3_nt: TGTGCCAGCAGTGTGGGCCCGCAGGGTGAAAAACTGTTTTTT
j_call: TRBJ1-2; d_call: TRBD1; v_call: TRBV10-3; cdr3_length: 13; clone_size: -; cdr3_aa: CASSGTENYGYTF; cdr3_nt: TGTGCCAGCTCCGGGACAGAAAACTATGGCTACACCTTC
j_call: TRBJ2-7; d_call: -; v_call: TRBV11-2; cdr3_length: 17; clone_size: -; cdr3_aa: CASSSDPGLLKTYEQYF; cdr3_nt: TGTGCCAGCAGCTCGGATCCGGGACTGCTAAAGACCTACGAGCAGTACTTC
j_call: TRBJ1-2; d_call: TRBD1; v_call: TRBV19; cdr3_length: 14; clone_size: -; cdr3_aa: CASSIGTGLSGYTF; cdr3_nt: TGTGCCAGTAGTATAGGGACAGGACTGTCTGGCTACACCTTC
j_call: TRBJ1-1; d_call: TRBD1; v_call: TRBV7-9; cdr3_length: 13; clone_size: -; cdr3_aa: CASSLQGDTEAFF; cdr3_nt: TGTGCCAGCAGCCTACAGGGGGACACTGAAGCTTTCTTT
j_call: TRBJ2-7; d_call: -; v_call: TRBV6-1; cdr3_length: 15; clone_size: once; cdr3_aa: CASRAPLGSSYEQYF; cdr3_nt: TGTGCCAGCAGGGCTCCTCTAGGTTCCTCCTACGAGCAGTACTTC
j_call: TRBJ2-3; d_call: TRBD2; v_call: TRBV5-1; cdr3_length: 14; clone_size: -; cdr3_aa: CASSLKAGGDTQYF; cdr3_nt: TGCGCCAGCAGCTTGAAAGCGGGAGGGGATACGCAGTATTTT
j_call: TRBJ2-2; d_call: -; v_call: TRBV6-5; cdr3_length: 12; clone_size: -; cdr3_aa: CATFDRTGELFF; cdr3_nt: TGTGCCACCTTTGACAGGACGGGGGAGCTGTTTTTT